This T cell receptor (beta chain) was sequenced during a study of shared clonotypes between healthy human individuals. Study results and caveats: Shared clonotypes across all four donors exceeded non-shared ones in generation probability.

Germline assignment: CDR1 SQVTM and CDR2 ANQGSEA. The CDR3 runs to 13 residues. Trimming left V 7 bases short and J 1 base short, with 11 bases between. This clone was seen a single time. Its antigen is currently unknown. Sorted-subset replicate PCR reactions contained approximately 190 ng DNA, corresponding to some 29,000 T cell genomes. Data came from immunoSEQ multiplex PCR; TCRdb stores just in-frame clones and leaves some out. The data hold millions of clones, with 85% to 95% observed a single time. This TCR came from a man aged 18 to 30 in good health. Sequencing input: naive CD4+ T cells sorted from blood. The subset here: CD45RA+ positively selected. The chain carries TRBV29-1 and TRBJ2-1, with D unclear. The CDR3: CSGRRASYNEQFF. The CDR3 coding sequence is TGCAGCGGTCGTCGAGCTTCCTACAATGAGCAGTTCTTC.